What follows describes a single T cell receptor beta chain. Its specific antigen is unknown. No base quality values were provided; no much bigger clone lies one nucleotide off. Bulk bone marrow was analyzed without sorting T-cell subsets. Immunosequencing of the TCR beta CDR3 regions was performed on bone marrow from 10 to 11 myelodysplastic syndrome patients before and after hypomethylating agent therapy. To track the repertoire longitudinally, every patient provided one baseline bone marrow along with two to three bone marrows taken at different post-treatment timepoints. Genomic DNA was extracted from whole bone marrow, and quality was checked by TapeStation, NanoDrop OneC and PicoGreen assays. These data belong to a study of hypomethylating agent response in myelodysplastic syndrome (dated by TCRdb to the early 2020s). In terms of the full investigation: The hypomethylating agent given was azacitidine in about 70% of the 11 patients and decitabine in 3 of 11 patients. Of the myelodysplastic syndrome patients in the cohort, nine or ten were male and 2 were female. Patients had a mean age of approximately 67 +/- 5.9 years, and a diploid cytogenetic profile was the most common. TET2 was the most frequent mutation, present in about 45% of the 11 patients. Complete response or hematologic improvement was achieved by six patients, and roughly five patients were classified as non-responders. Response was defined as complete response or hematologic improvement, and any patient who met neither criterion was considered a non-responder.

Library creation used the immunoSEQ multiplex PCR assay. Survey resolution was applied, with two replicates of approximately 200 ng each being run for a total of approximately 400 ng of DNA per sample. Rearranged TCRB sequences in genomic DNA were detected with the hsTCRB kit, which uses multiplex PCR primers directed at V and J genes. In the first PCR, the CDR3 region was amplified for around 28 cycles with the QIAGEN Multiplex PCR Kit. Sample barcodes and Illumina adapters were attached to each replicate during a second PCR lasting around 8 cycles. Pooled libraries were quantified using a QuantStudio 6 and the KAPA library quantification kit. About 14 pM of pooled libraries went onto an Illumina MiSeq for sequencing, using single-end reads of 156 cycles plus an index read of 15 cycles. Turning to the authors' computational methods: Of more than 150,000 unique clonotypes, about 1.6% were flagged by VDJdb annotation as previously reported viral-epitope-specific clonotypes. Raw reads were processed by the immunoSEQ Data Assistant and immunoSEQ Analyzer into normalized, annotated TCRB repertoires. Clonotype analysis used the immunarch R package version 0.6.5 and BioAnalyzer. Every repertoire was downsampled to the clone count of the smallest repertoire before richness was estimated. Clonotypes were categorized as expanded, contracted or novel by Fisher's exact tests, where a novel clonotype had zero frequency before treatment. GLIPH2 clustered significantly changed CDR3 beta sequences using simulation_depth=1000 and kmer_min_depth=3, excluding CDR3s shorter than five residues. As stored in TCRdb, this immuneACCESS dataset retains in-frame rearrangements with V and J assigned. A fraction of the clones does not appear; measured against another copy, unresolved V genes explain less than half of the discrepancy, and the remainder lacks a known reason. V, J and clone size are taken as reported in that table, and D and trimming were inferred from the DNA itself. Across this sample there are 2,000 or so clones, with approximately 82% seen only once. Jointly, the top ten make up around a sixth of the sample.

At the junction V is shortened by 2 bases and J by 9 bases; bases outside the gene matches: 5. CDR1 SGHTA and CDR2 FQGTGA are derived from the germline V gene. Counted from cysteine to phenylalanine, this CDR3 has 15 amino acids. Of the read, only the CDR3 DNA is kept; its 45 bases are in frame from base 1. The investigation overall reported the following: After hypomethylating agent treatment, no significant change in richness, rarefaction diversity or clonality was seen, either across all patients or within response groups. The shared GLIPH2 clusters might recognize novel MDS antigens, but this possibility was not confirmed and requires experimental validation. The healthy control donors were not matched in age to the MDS patients, and this mismatch could have affected the comparison between MDS and healthy donors. Novel clonotypes appeared more often in responders, whereas non-responders had more contracted clonotypes after treatment. Only 11 patients were analyzed, making the cohort small.

The sample was bone marrow, taken before or after starting hypomethylating agent treatment for myelodysplastic syndrome (not recorded which). The chain couples TRBV7-3 to TRBJ2-1; 12 central nucleotides agree with TRBD2. The clonotype comes from a human donor with myelodysplastic syndrome. The CDR3: CASSLSSGGAGEQFF. The bases are TGTGCCAGCAGCTTATCTAGCGGGGGGGCCGGTGAGCAGTTCTTC.